These 9 T cell receptor beta chains came from one sample sequenced in a study of spatial heterogeneity in lung cancer. The time point here: sample taken at primary tumor resection. TCRdb reanalysed the 5' RACE reads using MiXCR and keeps one entry per CDR3 protein. The sample consists of approximately 12,000 distinct CDR3 sequences, roughly 5.5% of them appearing once. Points from the study as a whole: It was found that expanded intratumoral alpha and beta TCR counts tracked tumor mutation counts.

These receptors have no identified antigens. The input for sequencing was lung tumor tissue, taken at surgery. These receptors were taken from a male donor with early-stage non-small cell lung cancer.

This clonotype was seen at least ten times. The rearrangement joins TRBV6-2 or TRBV6-3 to TRBJ1-1; TRBD1 aligns across 7 bases. V trimming: 6 bases; J trimming: 2 bases; junction bases outside the gene matches: 6. Germline CDR1 MNHEY, CDR2 SVGEGT. CDR3 length: 14 amino acids. The CDR3 DNA is TGTGCCAGCAGAGTAGGACAGGCTAACACTGAAGCTTTCTTT. Protein sequence: CASRVGQANTEAFF.

This clonotype was counted at least ten times. The CDR3 DNA is TGTGCCAGCAGCTTAGCGCTTAGCGGGGGGGCCGATGCCAAAAACATTCAGTACTTC. It yields the protein CASSLALSGGADAKNIQYF. The gene calls are TRBV7-2 and TRBJ2-4; 11 bases agree with TRBD2. The CDR3 covers 19 residues. Germline-derived CDR1 and CDR2 are SGHTA and FQGNSA. Unmatched junction bases numbered 8, after V lost 0 bases and J lost 1 base. Together with reference TRBV7-2 and TRBJ2-4, the CDR3 gives the full variable domain: GAGVSQSPSNKVTEKGKDVELRCDPISGHTALYWYRQSLGQGLEFLIYFQGNSAPDKSGLPSDRFSAERTGGSVSTLTIQRTQQEDSAVYLCASSLALSGGADAKNIQYFGAGTRLSVL.

This clonotype has ten or more counts. V is TRBV7-6 and J is TRBJ1-5; D unresolved. V was pared by 2 bases and J by 7 bases, with 12 bases between. This CDR3 has 14 amino acids. The germline gives CDR1 SGHVS, CDR2 FNYEAQ. The CDR3 coding sequence is TGTGCCAGCAGCTTATCTTGGGGTGAGCAGCCCCAGCATTTT. It is translated as CASSLSWGEQPQHF.

At least ten counts were recorded for this clonotype. This chain uses TRBV29-1 with TRBJ2-1; 7 bases are shared with TRBD1. The CDR3 runs to 13 residues. V lost 7 bases to trimming and J lost 7 bases; unmatched junction nucleotides: 10. Germline V gene sequence: CDR1 SQVTM, CDR2 ANQGSEA. The DNA for the CDR3 is TGCAGCGCAGATAGGACAGGTTCGAATGAGCAGTTCTTC. Protein sequence: CSADRTGSNEQFF.

This clonotype was seen many times. V and J are TRBV7-2 and TRBJ2-1; 13 bases are shared with TRBD2. CDR3 length: 15 amino acids. The junction had 3 bases not matched to a gene; V was cut back by 2 bases and J by 8 bases. Germline-derived CDR1 and CDR2 are SGHTA and FQGNSA. CDR3 protein: CASSLTSGGDYEQFF. The CDR3 nucleotides are TGTGCCAGCAGCTTAACTAGCGGGGGGGACTATGAGCAGTTCTTC.

This clonotype was recorded many times. V and J are TRBV20-1 and TRBJ2-3; D might be TRBD2 (5 bases). This CDR3 region has 15 residues. The V gene lost 5 bases and the J gene lost 2 bases, with 17 bases spanning the gap. The germline V gene has CDR1 DFQATT and CDR2 SNEGSKA (reference sequence). Here the CDR3 reads CSAPALTGFTDTQYF. CDR3 DNA sequence: TGCAGTGCTCCCGCGCTCACGGGGTTCACAGATACGCAGTATTTT.

This clonotype was observed at least ten times. CDR3 in amino acids: CASSSLYTDTQYF. The CDR3 DNA reads TGTGCCAGCAGCTCCCTCTACACAGATACGCAGTATTTT. This sequence joins TRBV7-2 and TRBJ2-3, with D uncertain. V was pared by 4 bases and J by 2 bases, with 7 bases between. Germline V gives CDR1 SGHTA, CDR2 FQGNSA. This CDR3 has 13 amino acids.

This clonotype was detected many times. The chain couples TRBV5-6 to TRBJ2-1, with D tentatively TRBD2 (6 bases). Looked up from germline, CDR1 is SGHDT and CDR2 is YYEEEE. The length of the CDR3 is 13 residues. V dropped 4 bases and J dropped 4 bases, with 9 bases sitting between them. CDR3 loop: CASSASVYNEQFF. The CDR3 DNA follows: TGTGCCAGCAGCGCTAGCGTTTACAATGAGCAGTTCTTC.

This clonotype appeared many times. This chain links TRBV20-1 with TRBJ1-2; 10 bases map to TRBD1. CDR3 length equals 13 residues. Losses at the gene ends were 6 bases for V and 2 bases for J; bases not matched to a gene: 3. The V gene's germline CDR1 is DFQATT and CDR2 SNEGSKA (reference sequence). This CDR3 is CSAGQGSNYGYTF. CDR3 sequence (DNA): TGCAGTGCGGGACAGGGGTCCAACTATGGCTACACCTTC.